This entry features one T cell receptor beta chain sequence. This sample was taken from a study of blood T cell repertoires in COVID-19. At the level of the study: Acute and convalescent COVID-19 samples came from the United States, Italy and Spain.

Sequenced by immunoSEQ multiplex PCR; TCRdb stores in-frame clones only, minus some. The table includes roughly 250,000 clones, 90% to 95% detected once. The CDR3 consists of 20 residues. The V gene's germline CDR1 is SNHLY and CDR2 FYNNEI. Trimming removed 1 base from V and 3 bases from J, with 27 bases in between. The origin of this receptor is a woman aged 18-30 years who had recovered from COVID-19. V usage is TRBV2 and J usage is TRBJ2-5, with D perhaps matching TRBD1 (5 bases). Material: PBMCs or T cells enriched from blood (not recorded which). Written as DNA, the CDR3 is TGTGCCAGCAGTGAAGAGGATGGACGAAGGGGCCTGAGGACCAAAGAGACCCAGTACTTC. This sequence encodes CASSEEDGRRGLRTKETQYF.